Listed here are 19 T cell receptor beta chains from one sample, sequenced in a study of CD8+ T cells in alopecia areata. Treatment described: oral pan-JAK inhibitor, 5-10 mg twice daily. cDNA serving as the sequencing template came from extracted, reverse transcribed RNA. Clones were sequenced by immunoSEQ multiplex PCR, and TCRdb holds only the in-frame ones, with some missing. The sample comprises some 100,000 clones, roughly 60% of which are singletons, and over 15% rests with the top ten. Source: CD8+ T cells sorted from blood, taken at approximately week 61, from a patient treated with tofacitinib. These TCRs come from a human donor with alopecia areata.

The rearrangement joins TRBV11-2 to TRBJ2-3, with 15 bases fitting TRBD2. V lost 4 bases to trimming and J lost 6 bases; unmatched junction nucleotides: 14. The CDR3 loop spans 19 amino acids. Germline CDR1 reads SGHAT; CDR2 reads FQNNGV. The CDR3 loop reads CASSSPSGLAGGPGDTQYF. In DNA form, the CDR3 reads TGTGCCAGCAGCTCGCCTTCTGGACTAGCGGGGGGGCCGGGGGATACGCAGTATTTT.

A few counts support this clone. The CDR3 DNA follows: TGCGCCAGCAGTCAATCTCTCGTGAGAAGGGACAAACTCTACGAGCAGTACTTC. It yields the protein CASSQSLVRRDKLYEQYF. The chain links TRBV23-1 to TRBJ2-7; a possible D gene is TRBD1 (6 bases). TRBV23-1 belongs to the ORF category, with a function that is uncertain. The CDR3 has 18 amino acids. With 0 bases removed from V and 3 bases from J, the gap between germline ends came to 21 bases.

The chain links TRBV14 to TRBJ1-2; D is unresolved. Trimming pared 1 base from V and 5 bases from J, leaving 5 bases between. The CDR3 is 12 residues long. Germline CDR1 and CDR2: SGHDN and FVKESK. The CDR3 protein is CASSQGGYGYTF. The CDR3 DNA is TGTGCCAGCAGCCAAGGAGGGTATGGCTACACCTTC.

This clone was seen a handful of times. The chain is built from TRBV27 and TRBJ2-3; no clear D gene. V was cut by 6 bases and J by 5 bases, with 9 bases left in between. CDR3 length: 12 amino acids. The germline CDR1 and CDR2 sequences are MNHEY and SMNVEV (reference sequence). In DNA, the CDR3 is TGTGCCAGCAGCCGCTCTCGAGATACGCAGTATTTT. Amino acid sequence: CASSRSRDTQYF.

The genes are TRBV5-6 and TRBJ2-1, with 7 nucleotides matching TRBD2. With 0 bases clipped from V and 3 bases from J, the junction kept 6 bases outside the gene matches. CDR3 length: 16 amino acids. The V gene's germline CDR1 is SGHDT and CDR2 YYEEEE. In DNA form, the CDR3 reads TGTGCCAGCAGCTTGGCCCGAGCGGGGTACTACAATGAGCAGTTCTTC. Its translation: CASSLARAGYYNEQFF.

This clone showed up just a few times. This chain connects TRBV29-1 to TRBJ2-7, with TRBD1 matching over 7 bases. V dropped 6 bases and J dropped 1; count of bases not matched to a gene: 6. Germline V gene lookup returns CDR1 SQVTM and CDR2 ANQGSEA. This CDR3 has 13 residues. The DNA of the CDR3 is TGCAGCGTAGGGGACAGTCTTTCCTACGAGCAGTACTTC. Translated: CSVGDSLSYEQYF.

This clone appeared a few times. J is TRBJ2-1 and V is TRBV7-8, with TRBD2 identical over 7 bases. The CDR3 covers 13 residues. CDR1 is SGHVS and CDR2 is FQNEAQ in the germline V gene. V lost 3 bases to trimming and J lost 5 bases; unmatched junction nucleotides: 1. The CDR3 DNA follows: TGTGCCAGCAGCTTCCGGGGGGACAATGAGCAGTTCTTC. Protein sequence: CASSFRGDNEQFF. The variable domain in full, completed from reference TRBV7-8 and TRBJ2-1, reads GAGVSQSPRYKVAKRGQDVALRCDPISGHVSLFWYQQALGQGPEFLTYFQNEAQLDKSGLPSDRFFAERPEGSVSTLKIQRTQQEDSAVYLCASSFRGDNEQFFGPGTRLTVL.

This chain joins TRBV30 and TRBJ1-2; weak D call: TRBD1 (6 bases). The length of the CDR3 is 14 residues. The V end lost 0 bases, the J end lost 8 bases, and 16 bases lay between the germline ends. CDR1 is GTSNPN, CDR2 SVGIG, per germline (reference sequence). The CDR3 here is CAWSVGGARSGYTF. Here the CDR3 DNA reads TGTGCCTGGAGTGTAGGGGGGGCGCGATCCGGCTACACCTTC. Full variable domain (rest looked up from reference TRBV30 and TRBJ1-2): SQTIHQWPATLVQPVGSPLSLECTVEGTSNPNLYWYRQAAGRGLQLLFYSVGIGQISSEVPQNLSASRPQDRQFILSSKKLLLSDSGFYLCAWSVGGARSGYTFGSGTRLTVV.

This rearrangement joins TRBV5-7 to TRBJ2-7, with unresolved D. TRBV5-7 is marked as an open reading frame, function uncertain. This CDR3 is 14 amino acids long. V shed 0 bases and J shed 3 bases, with 10 bases lying between them. CDR3 DNA: TGTGCCAGCAGCTTGGCAGGCTCACACTACGAGCAGTACTTC. Amino acids: CASSLAGSHYEQYF.

V is TRBV25-1 and J is TRBJ2-5, with 8 bases aligning to TRBD1. Unmatched junction bases numbered 3, after V lost 5 bases and J lost 1 base. The germline V gene has CDR1 MGHDK and CDR2 SYGVNS. This CDR3 has 14 residues. CDR3 protein: CASSRTGTQETQYF. CDR3 coding DNA: TGTGCCAGCAGTCGGACAGGGACCCAAGAGACCCAGTACTTC.

The chain employs TRBV30 and TRBJ1-6; a possible D gene is TRBD1 (5 bases). This CDR3 spans 16 amino acids. Trimming shortened V by 4 bases and J by 7 bases, and 20 bases separated the two germline ends. In germline, CDR1 is GTSNPN, CDR2 SVGIG (reference sequence). DNA for the CDR3: TGTGCCTGGACCTCCGCATCCCCCTGGGGCAATTCACCCCTCCACTTT. Translated: CAWTSASPWGNSPLHF.

The chain carries TRBV2 and TRBJ1-1, with 7 bases that match TRBD1. Germline-derived CDR1 and CDR2 are SNHLY and FYNNEI. Trimming removed 7 bases from V and 2 bases from J; junction bases left unmatched: 4. The CDR3 is made up of 13 amino acids. The CDR3 DNA follows: TGTGCCAGCACGGGGACAGAAAACACTGAAGCTTTCTTT. Its protein is CASTGTENTEAFF.

This clone has more than one count but fewer than ten. The CDR3 is CASNLAGALSGANVLTF. Written as DNA, the CDR3 is TGTGCCAGTAACCTAGCGGGGGCCCTCTCTGGGGCCAACGTCCTGACTTTC. This chain uses TRBV19 with TRBJ2-6, with 10 bases aligning to TRBD2. Germline trimming cut 7 bases from V and 0 bases from J; bases unmatched to any gene: 6. This CDR3 region has 17 residues. CDR1 and CDR2 from the germline V gene are LNHDA and SQIVND (reference sequence). The full variable domain, with the rest looked up from reference TRBV19 and TRBJ2-6, is DGGITQSPKYLFRKEGQNVTLSCEQNLNHDAMYWYRQDPGQGLRLIYYSQIVNDFQKGDIAEGYSVSREKKESFPLTVTSAQKNPTAFYLCASNLAGALSGANVLTFGAGSRLTVL.

This chain uses TRBV6-1 with TRBJ2-1, with TRBD1 matching 7 bases. V was pared by 6 bases and J by 5 bases, with 4 bases of the junction left unmatched. CDR3 size: 13 residues. The germline gives CDR1 MNHNS, CDR2 SASEGT. CDR3 region: CASRGQGDNEQFF. In nucleotides, the CDR3 is TGTGCCAGCAGAGGGCAGGGGGACAATGAGCAGTTCTTC.

A few counts support this clone. The chain is built from TRBV5-1 and TRBJ1-1; D unresolved. The CDR3 sequence is 12 residues long. Per the germline V gene, CDR1 is SGHRS and CDR2 is YFSETQ. Trimming took off 0 bases at V and 8 bases at J, with 8 bases between the two ends. The CDR3 spells CASSLEGGEAFF. The CDR3 coding sequence is TGCGCCAGCAGCTTGGAGGGCGGAGAAGCTTTCTTT.

The chain's CDR3 is CASSLGTSKSSEQFF. CDR3 in DNA: TGTGCCAGCAGCTTAGGGACTAGCAAGTCGAGTGAGCAGTTCTTC. The V gene is TRBV11-3, the J gene TRBJ2-1; 8 bases fit TRBD2. Germline CDR1 SGHNT, CDR2 YENEEA. Unmatched junction bases numbered 8, after V lost 1 base and J lost 9 bases. The CDR3 has 15 amino acids.

V gene TRBV9 combines with J gene TRBJ1-3; no clear D gene. The V and J ends lost 3 bases and 1 base respectively, with 5 bases between them. CDR1 SGDLS and CDR2 YYNGEE come from the germline V gene. The CDR3 covers 13 residues. The CDR3 DNA sequence: TGTGCCAGCAGCGAGGGATCTGGAAACACCATATATTTT. Translating gives CASSEGSGNTIYF.

As concerns this clone: An end of the junction does not agree with germline; a read error may underlie this. The chain carries TRBV20-1 and TRBJ1-2; no reliable D call. CDR1 and CDR2 (germline): DFQATT, SNEGSKA (reference sequence). This CDR3 is 10 amino acids long. The CDR3 bases are TGCAGTGCGAGTCTTGGGAGCCCGCCCTTC. Translating gives CSASLGSPPF.

The chain recombines TRBV7-9 with TRBJ2-1, with D tentatively TRBD1 (5 bases). CDR1 is SEHNR and CDR2 is FQNEAQ in the germline V gene (reference sequence). Deletions cut 2 bases from V and 6 bases from J, with 14 bases between. This CDR3 contains 15 residues. The CDR3 sequence is CASSLSQGFINEQFF. For the CDR3, the DNA is TGTGCCAGCAGCTTAAGTCAGGGCTTCATCAATGAGCAGTTCTTC.